Given below is one T cell receptor (beta chain) in context. Germline V CDR1 and CDR2: LNHDA, SQIVND (reference sequence). The trim removed 10 bases at V and 7 bases at J, leaving 10 bases unmatched. There are 13 residues in the CDR3. Participants spanned ages 18 to 89 years and resided in roughly 22 US areas. The data derive from a study of blood T cell repertoires in COVID-19. Source study methods: Reference gene primer amplification gave estimated nucleated cell counts. Measured with immunoSEQ multiplex PCR; TCRdb has only the in-frame clones, and not every one. That table furnishes V, J and clone size, whereas the DNA furnished D and trimming. Of about 190,000 clones listed, about 84% are singletons.

This clonotype was sampled from a man aged 40-55 years with acute COVID-19. The sequencing sample was made of PBMCs or T cells enriched from blood (not recorded which). The chain uses TRBV19 and TRBJ2-5; 9 bases match TRBD2. CDR3 sequence (DNA): TGTGCCACCTCCCCGCTGCGGGAGGGGACCCAGTACTTC. It yields the protein CATSPLREGTQYF.